This entry is about one TCR beta chain. Its antigen target is currently unknown. No much larger clonotype is one base removed from it; base qualities were not supplied. The CDR3 runs 13 residues from the cysteine to the phenylalanine. The read is trimmed to its CDR3 DNA, 39 bases read in frame from base 1. CDR1 and CDR2, looked up from the germline V gene, are SGHRS and YFSETQ. V is reduced by 4 bases and J by 4 bases, leaving a spacing of 9 bases between them. The source of the sample is a study of blood T cell repertoires in COVID-19 (TCRdb year 2020). Study-wide context: Samples from collaborators originated in the United States, Italy and Spain and spanned both the acute and convalescent phases of COVID-19. The material from the prospective study consisted of cDNA or gDNA derived from T cells, B-cell-depleted T cells, or PBMCs. The dataset comprised deeply sampled blood TCRbeta repertoires from subjects exposed to, actively infected with, or recovered from COVID-19. The repertoires were made available in a free public database intended to serve as a resource for research on the immune response to SARS-CoV-2. Samples were obtained from the ongoing ImmuneRACE study (first 160 participants) and from over a thousand subjects provided by 6 global collaborators. A de-identified subject ID, COVID-19 status, age in years and sex were almost always included in the sample metadata. Where HLA class I and class II types were available, the types were taken from metadata supplied by the sample provider, not from assay-based typing. Broader findings and caveats from the paper: The quantity of clinical and demographic metadata differed by source and by participant and was supplied without curation.

Each collaborating institution followed its own protocols to collect whole blood in K2EDTA tubes. For TCRbeta analysis, collaborators shipped samples in one of three forms: frozen whole blood, isolated PBMCs, or DNA extracted from either of those sample types. TCRbeta CDR3 regions were amplified from genomic DNA by means of the immunoSEQ Assay, a bias-controlled multiplex PCR. On the study's bioinformatics: Nucleated cell counts per sample were estimated from amplification of reference gene primers within the assay. To quantify the absolute abundance of each unique TCRbeta CDR3 rearrangement, sequence reads were collapsed and filtered. Productive Simpson clonality was computed per sample as the square root of Simpson's diversity index over productive rearrangements. In TCRdb, the immuneACCESS table is reduced to in-frame sequences with V and J assigned. These tables do not hold every clone; where another copy was compared, an unresolved V gene accounts for under half, and the others remain unexplained. The V and J calls and clone size come from that table; D and trimming were worked out from the DNA. The sample yields about 140,000 clones; approximately 80% were counted once. The top ten constitute more than 1.5% of the sample.

The TCR was taken from a human donor in a cohort sampled during active COVID-19. This sequence uses TRBV5-1 and TRBJ1-3; the D gene cannot be resolved reliably. Sequenced sample: peripheral blood. The nucleotides are TGCGCCAGCAGCGCCCAGACAGGAAACACCATATATTTT. It encodes CASSAQTGNTIYF. Extended through the reference TRBV5-1 and TRBJ1-3 proteins, this CDR3 yields the full variable domain: KAGVTQTPRYLIKTRGQQVTLSCSPISGHRSVSWYQQTPGQGLQFLFEYFSETQRNKGNFPGRFSGRQFSNSRSEMNVSTLELGDSALYLCASSAQTGNTIYFGEGSWLTVV.